One TCR beta chain is described in this entry. The antigen remains unidentified. PCR used 60 Vbeta primers and 13 Jbeta primers. Profiled with immunoSEQ multiplex PCR; TCRdb holds only in-frame clones, not every one. This table has 130,000 to 150,000 clones, under 80% appearing once. This sample was included in a study of cytomegalovirus exposure and HLA in healthy donors. Trimming at V came to 4 bases and at J to 3 bases, leaving 4 bases not matched to a gene. CDR3 size: 14 residues. The germline CDR1 and CDR2 sequences are SGDLS and YYNGEE. General study findings and limits: A missense DCLRE1C variant was associated with V- and J-gene trimming of TCR beta chains in a later analysis, and an independent cohort replicated the association. The study reported that TCR beta sequences accurately predicted HLA-A and HLA-B alleles in most subjects. A later analysis linked 15,000 to 20,000 TCR beta sequences to HLA alleles at 0.05 false discovery rate.

Sequenced material: PBMCs. The rearrangement uses TRBV9 and TRBJ2-3; 8 positions match TRBD1. The clonotype was recovered from a male donor in good health and CMV-seronegative. The CDR3, as DNA: TGTGCCAGCAGCTCCCGACAGGGGACAGATACGCAGTATTTT. Translated: CASSSRQGTDTQYF. The complete variable domain, with remaining parts taken from reference TRBV9 and TRBJ2-3, reads DSGVTQTPKHLITATGQRVTLRCSPRSGDLSVYWYQQSLDQGLQFLIQYYNGEERAKGNILERFSAQQFPDLHSELNLSSLELGDSALYFCASSSRQGTDTQYFGPGTRLTVL.